This T cell receptor (beta chain) was obtained from a study of long-term antiretroviral therapy in people with HIV. Overall study findings and caveats: HIV repertoires spanned narrower CDR3 length ranges than controls. It was not possible to obtain data on ART adherence, viral resistance or therapy changes. Upon ART, diversity increased but remained lower than transplant donor controls.

The authors ran the immunoSEQ assay, v3.0, at survey level. The data were produced by immunoSEQ multiplex PCR, yet TCRdb's version contains in-frame clones alone and is incomplete. Among about 37,000 clones listed, over 80% were seen once. Comments on this clone: What it binds is not known.

Germline V gene data show CDR1 as MNHEY and CDR2 as SMNVEV (reference sequence). The CDR3 extends over 16 amino acids. With 5 bases removed from V and 5 bases from J, the gap between germline ends came to 22 bases. The rearrangement joins TRBV27 to TRBJ2-7; D might be TRBD1 (6 bases). Sequenced here: unsorted PBMCs, sampled 1 year after starting antiretroviral therapy. This clonotype originated in a man aged 18 to 35 with HIV. CDR3 nucleotides: TGTGCCAGCAGTCCCTCTGACAGGCATCTTGCGAACGAGCAGTACTTC. Translating gives CASSPSDRHLANEQYF.